This T cell receptor beta chain came from a study of blood T cell repertoires in COVID-19. Study as a whole: Sources were T cells, B-cell-depleted T cells, or PBMCs; the material itself was cDNA or gDNA.

Libraries were prepared by immunoSEQ multiplex PCR; TCRdb keeps only in-frame clonotypes and omits some of them. The sample lists about 200,000 clones, roughly 91% seen once, with 4% to 5% in the top ten. This CDR3 contains 13 residues. V lost 4 bases, J lost 9 bases, and 14 bases lay in between. Germline CDR1 reads SGHRS; CDR2 reads YFSETQ. This clonotype originated in a human donor in a cohort sampled during active COVID-19. This chain links TRBV5-1 with TRBJ1-5; maybe TRBD1 (5 bases). Sequenced: peripheral blood. CDR3 sequence (DNA): TGCGCCAGCAGCGAGGAGGGGAGGCGGCCCCAGCATTTT. Protein sequence: CASSEEGRRPQHF.